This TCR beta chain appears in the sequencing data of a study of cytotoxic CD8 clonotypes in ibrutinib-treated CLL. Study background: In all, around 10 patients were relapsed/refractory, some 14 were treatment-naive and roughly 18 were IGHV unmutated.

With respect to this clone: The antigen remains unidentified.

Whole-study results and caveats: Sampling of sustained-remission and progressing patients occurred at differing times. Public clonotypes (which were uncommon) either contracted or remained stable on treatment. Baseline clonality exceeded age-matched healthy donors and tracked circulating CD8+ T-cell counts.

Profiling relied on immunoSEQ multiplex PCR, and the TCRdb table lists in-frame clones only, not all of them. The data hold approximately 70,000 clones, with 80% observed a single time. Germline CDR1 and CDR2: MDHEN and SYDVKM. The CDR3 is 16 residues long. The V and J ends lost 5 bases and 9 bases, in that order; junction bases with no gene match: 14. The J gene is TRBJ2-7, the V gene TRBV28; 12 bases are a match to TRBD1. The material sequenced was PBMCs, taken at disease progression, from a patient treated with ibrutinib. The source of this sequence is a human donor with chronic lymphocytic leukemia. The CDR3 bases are TGTGCCAGCAGTACCTACCGGGGGACAGGGGGCTTGGGGCAGTACTTC. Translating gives CASSTYRGTGGLGQYF.